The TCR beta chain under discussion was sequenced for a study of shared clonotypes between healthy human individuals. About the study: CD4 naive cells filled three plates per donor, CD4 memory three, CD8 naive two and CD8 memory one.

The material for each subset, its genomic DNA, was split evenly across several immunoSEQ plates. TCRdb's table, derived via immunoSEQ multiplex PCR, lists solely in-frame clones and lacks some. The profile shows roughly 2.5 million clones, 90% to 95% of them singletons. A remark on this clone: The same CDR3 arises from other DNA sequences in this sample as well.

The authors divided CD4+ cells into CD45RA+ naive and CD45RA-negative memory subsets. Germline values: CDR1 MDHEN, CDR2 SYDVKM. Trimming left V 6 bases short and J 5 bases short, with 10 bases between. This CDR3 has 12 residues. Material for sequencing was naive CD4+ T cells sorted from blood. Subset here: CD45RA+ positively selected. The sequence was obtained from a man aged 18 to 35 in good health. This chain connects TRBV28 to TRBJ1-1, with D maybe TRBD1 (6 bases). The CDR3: CASRDGTTEAFF. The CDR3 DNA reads TGTGCCAGCAGAGACGGGACAACTGAAGCTTTCTTT.